These T cell receptor beta chains were read from a single sample in a study of T cell repertoires in cytomegalovirus infection. TCRdb re-called the reads through MiXCR, storing one row per CDR3 protein. The sample shows roughly 500,000 distinct CDR3 sequences, about 11% of them seen only once. Sample: PBMCs. The receptors here all came from a human donor in good health (CMV status not recorded). Some clones in this sample may be carry-over from other donors' samples. CDR3s include the opening cysteine and the closing phenylalanine or tryptophan. A D gene is named only where the DNA matches it firmly. Size is stated for part of the rows, as once, few or many counts, or as a class when the clone is expanded.

TRBJ1-6,NA,TRBV19,NA,TGTGCCAGTAGGACGGGTATGGGGCGAAATTCACCCCTCCACTTT,CASRTGMGRNSPLHF
TRBJ1-6,NA,TRBV27,many,TGTGCCAGCACCGACAGAGTTCTTTATAATTCACCCCTCCACTTT,CASTDRVLYNSPLHF
TRBJ2-1,TRBD1,TRBV9,many,TGTGCCAGCAGCGGGAACAGGGGCAATGAGCAGTTCTTC,CASSGNRGNEQFF
TRBJ2-2,NA,TRBV15,many,TGTGCCACCAGCAGAGACCCAGCGAACACCGGGGAGCTGTTTTTT,CATSRDPANTGELFF
TRBJ1-4,NA,TRBV30,NA,TGTGCCTGGAGCGACGACAGAAGGAATGAAAAACTGTTTTTT,CAWSDDRRNEKLFF
TRBJ2-5,TRBD1,TRBV27,many,TGTGCCAGCAGGACAGGGTCGCGAGAGACCCAGTACTTC,CASRTGSRETQYF
TRBJ2-7,NA,TRBV15,few,TGTGCCACCAGCAGAGATAAACGCGAGCAGTACTTC,CATSRDKREQYF
TRBJ2-3,TRBD1,TRBV24-1,few,TGTGCCACCAGCACCGGGACAGGGGGCGAGAGTTTT,CATSTGTGGESF
TRBJ1-5,TRBD1,TRBV7-9,many,TGTGCCAGCAGCAACGGACAGGGGGCTTATCAGCCCCAGCATTTT,CASSNGQGAYQPQHF
TRBJ2-2,NA,TRBV11-3,many,TGTGCCAGCAGCTTAGATCTGGTCGGTTCGGAGAACACCGGGGAGCTGTTTTTT,CASSLDLVGSENTGELFF
TRBJ2-5,NA,TRBV10-3,many,TGTGCCATCAAGGGGGACCAAGAGACCCAGTACTTC,CAIKGDQETQYF
TRBJ2-7,NA,TRBV27,many,TGTGCCAGCAGTTTATCTTGGGCAGGGGTAGGCGAGCAGTACTTC,CASSLSWAGVGEQYF
TRBJ1-2,NA,TRBV20-1,many,TGCAGTGCTAGAGTCGCGCGGAGGGCACTCTATGGCTACACCTTC,CSARVARRALYGYTF
TRBJ1-2,TRBD1,TRBV7-2,many,TGTGCCAGCAGCTCCGGACAGGCCGGGGGTGGCTACACCTTC,CASSSGQAGGGYTF
TRBJ2-2,TRBD2,TRBV24-1,many,TGTGCCACCTCATCGACTAGCGGGAGGGCCCACACCGGGGAGCTGTTTTTT,CATSSTSGRAHTGELFF
TRBJ2-5,TRBD2,TRBV20-1,few,TGCAGTGCTAGGGTAGGCGGGAGGTCCGTAGAGACCCAGTACTTC,CSARVGGRSVETQYF
TRBJ2-5,NA,TRBV29-1,many,TGCAGCGCCAATAGGGGAAGGGGTGGTGAGACCCAGTACTTC,CSANRGRGGETQYF
TRBJ2-3,NA,TRBV7-9,many,TGTGCCAGCAGCTTAGAGAGGGTCCCGAGGACGCAGTATTTT,CASSLERVPRTQYF
TRBJ2-7,NA,TRBV7-2,many,TGTGCCAGCAGCCCGGGCCATAGTTCATACGAGCAGTACTTC,CASSPGHSSYEQYF
TRBJ1-6,NA,TRBV3-1,NA,TGTGCCAGCAGCCAAGCGCGGGGGTTGACACCCCTCCACTTT,CASSQARGLTPLHF
TRBJ1-2,NA,TRBV30,NA,TGTGCCTGGACAGCCGTCTATGGCTACACCTTC,CAWTAVYGYTF
TRBJ2-3,NA,TRBV5-4,few,TGTGCCAGCAGCGCTAGACAAGGCACAGATACGCAGTATTTT,CASSARQGTDTQYF
TRBJ2-4,NA,TRBV2,many,TGTGCCAGCAGTGAAGGCGGGCTCAGGGGCTTAGCCAAAAACATTCAGTACTTC,CASSEGGLRGLAKNIQYF
TRBJ2-7,NA,TRBV20-1,few,TGCAGTGCTAGAGATCATACTTCCGGCAGGACCTACGAGCAGTACTTC,CSARDHTSGRTYEQYF
TRBJ1-2,TRBD1,TRBV29-1,NA,TGCAGCGTTGAAGGGGGGACAGGGGGCGGCTATGGCTACACCTTC,CSVEGGTGGGYGYTF
TRBJ2-5,NA,TRBV5-6,few,TGTGCCAGCTACGGGGATCGGACCCAGTACTTC,CASYGDRTQYF
TRBJ2-1,NA,TRBV24-1,once,TGTGCCACCAGTTGGGCCGGGGGCAGGCTAAGCTCCTACAATGAGCAGTTCTTC,CATSWAGGRLSSYNEQFF
TRBJ2-1,NA,TRBV9,once,TGTGCCAGCAGCGCGGGTGATGGGCAGTTCTTC,CASSAGDGQFF
TRBJ1-1,NA,TRBV20-1,NA,TGCAGTGCTAGAGGGCAGGAGAACACTGAAGCTTTCTTT,CSARGQENTEAFF
TRBJ1-6,TRBD1,TRBV4-2,many,TGTGCCAGCAGCCCAAGGGTGGGTACAGGGGTGTCACCCCTCCACTTT,CASSPRVGTGVSPLHF
TRBJ1-3,NA,TRBV25-1,many,TGTGCCAGCACTGGGGACGGAAACACCATATATTTT,CASTGDGNTIYF
TRBJ2-1,NA,TRBV9,few,TGTGCCAGCAGCGGCGGACAGGGAGGGAATGAGCAGTTCTTC,CASSGGQGGNEQFF
TRBJ1-5,TRBD1,TRBV5-6,once,TGTGCCAGCAGCTCCGGGACAGGGAAGTATGGTCAGCCCCAGCATTTT,CASSSGTGKYGQPQHF
TRBJ1-1,NA,TRBV27,many,TGTGCCAGCAGTCGAGGAGGCGCCACTGAAGCTTTCTTT,CASSRGGATEAFF
TRBJ2-7,NA,TRBV28,NA,TGTGCCAGCAGTTTTAGGACCTCAGGGGAGCAGTACTTC,CASSFRTSGEQYF
TRBJ2-2,TRBD2,TRBV7-3,many,TGTGCCAGCAGTCCGGGACTAGCGGGAGGAATGGACGGGGAGCTGTTTTTT,CASSPGLAGGMDGELFF
TRBJ1-2,TRBD1,TRBV12-3/TRBV12-4,NA,TGTGCCAGCAGCGTGGGTACTAGGGGGCAATTTAACTATGGCTACACCTTC,CASSVGTRGQFNYGYTF
TRBJ2-7,NA,TRBV7-3,many,TGTGCCAGCAGCTTAAGTGCAGGGACCTACGAGCAGTACTTC,CASSLSAGTYEQYF
TRBJ2-4,NA,TRBV7-9,many,TGTGCCAGCAGCCGCAGACCCCCCACAGAATCTCTAGCCAAAAACATTCAGTACTTC,CASSRRPPTESLAKNIQYF
TRBJ1-2,TRBD1,TRBV3-1,NA,TGTGCCAGCAGCCAATCCGGACAGGCGATTAACTTC,CASSQSGQAINF